The 22 T cell receptor beta chains below were found in one sample sequenced in a study of blood T cell repertoires in COVID-19. The data were produced by immunoSEQ multiplex PCR, yet TCRdb's version contains in-frame clones alone and is incomplete. The sample includes a few hundred thousand clones, about 87% seen only once; the top ten take 5% to 6.5%. The specimen sequenced was peripheral blood. The receptors stem from a woman in her thirties with COVID-19, enrolled during active disease.

The chain employs TRBV6-5 and TRBJ1-2; a weak D match, TRBD1 (5 bases). Trimming cost V 5 bases and J 5 bases, with 15 bases left between them. The germline V gene encodes CDR1 MNHEY and CDR2 SVGAGI. The length of the CDR3 is 14 residues. The CDR3 region is CASSPRGGGYGYTF. For the CDR3, the DNA is TGTGCCAGCAGTCCCCGGGGGGGTGGATATGGCTACACCTTC.

The chain joins TRBV7-9 to TRBJ2-5; 9 bases line up with TRBD2. J lost 3 bases, V lost 9 bases, and 5 bases had no gene match. This CDR3 region has 13 residues. Germline-derived CDR1 and CDR2 are SEHNR and FQNEAQ (reference sequence). CDR3 nucleotides: TGTGCCAGTAACATAGCGGGAGAAGAGACCCAGTACTTC. Translated: CASNIAGEETQYF.

Only a few counts were recorded for this clone. The chain uses TRBV3-1 (or the pseudogene TRBV3-2) and TRBJ1-6; no clear D gene. V lost 1 base to trimming and J lost 5 bases, with 6 bases between them. Germline V gene data show CDR1 as LGHDT and CDR2 as YNNKEL (reference sequence). The CDR3 runs to 14 residues. The CDR3: CASSQGDNNSPLHF. The CDR3 DNA reads TGTGCCAGCAGCCAAGGCGACAATAATTCACCCCTCCACTTT.

CDR3 in amino acids: CASKAGGEYNEQFF. Written as DNA, the CDR3 is TGTGCCAGCAAAGCGGGGGGGGAGTACAATGAGCAGTTCTTC. The chain joins TRBV27 to TRBJ2-1; TRBD2 matches 10 bases. The germline V gene encodes CDR1 MNHEY and CDR2 SMNVEV (reference sequence). The CDR3 is made up of 14 amino acids. The V and J ends lost 7 bases and 4 bases, in that order; junction bases with no gene match: 4.

The rearrangement uses TRBV9 and TRBJ1-6; TRBD1 matches 9 bases. This CDR3 region has 15 residues. Losses at the gene ends were 3 bases for V and 5 bases for J; bases not matched to a gene: 3. Germline loops: CDR1 SGDLS, CDR2 YYNGEE. The CDR3 spells CASSGGQGHNSPLHF. For the CDR3, the DNA is TGTGCCAGCAGCGGCGGACAGGGGCATAATTCACCCCTCCACTTT.

The chain links TRBV5-1 to TRBJ2-7; 10 positions match TRBD2. Germline assignment: CDR1 SGHRS and CDR2 YFSETQ. This CDR3 has 20 residues. J lost 4 bases, V lost 4 bases, and 23 bases had no gene match. CDR3 nucleotide sequence: TGCGCCAGCAGCCCGAGAACGGATCAGCGGGGGGGTCTAGTGTCGTACGAGCAGTACTTC. This sequence encodes CASSPRTDQRGGLVSYEQYF.

CDR3 nucleotide sequence: TGTGCCAGCAGCAAGGGAGGCTTAGTTTCACCCCTCCACTTT. Encoded protein: CASSKGGLVSPLHF. The V and J genes are TRBV6-5 and TRBJ1-6; the D is unclear. The CDR3 has 14 residues. V lost 6 bases and J 9 bases, leaving 15 bases between the germline ends. Germline CDR1 and CDR2: MNHEY and SVGAGI.

J is TRBJ2-2 and V is TRBV5-1, with 7 nucleotides matching TRBD1. With 4 bases clipped from V and 5 bases from J, the junction kept 2 bases outside the gene matches. This CDR3 spans 13 amino acids. Germline CDR1 is SGHRS and CDR2 is YFSETQ. CDR3 region: CASSIQGTGELFF. In nucleotides, the CDR3 is TGCGCCAGCAGCATACAGGGGACCGGGGAGCTGTTTTTT.

This sequence joins TRBV10-2 and TRBJ1-5, with D hard to call. Trimming left V 6 bases short and J 3 bases short, with 18 bases between. CDR1 WSHSY and CDR2 SAAADI come from the germline V gene. The CDR3 contains 16 residues. The CDR3 sequence: CASSRDGVGSNQPQHF. The CDR3 DNA reads as TGCGCCAGCAGCAGAGACGGGGTGGGGTCCAATCAGCCCCAGCATTTT.

V gene TRBV11-2 combines with J gene TRBJ2-1, with a weak D call TRBD2 (6 bases). The CDR3 totals 17 residues. Germline V gene lookup returns CDR1 SGHAT and CDR2 FQNNGV. Trimming pared 1 base from V and 1 base from J, leaving 14 bases between. The CDR3 region has the DNA TGTGCCAGCAGCTTAGGTACCGGGACTGTTTCCTACAATGAGCAGTTCTTC. It is translated as CASSLGTGTVSYNEQFF.

V and J are TRBV3-1 (or the pseudogene TRBV3-2) and TRBJ2-1, with TRBD2 matching 8 bases. V trimming: 0 bases; J trimming: 4 bases; junction bases outside the gene matches: 5. This CDR3 comprises 16 residues. Germline V gene lookup returns CDR1 LGHDT and CDR2 YNNKEL (reference sequence). CDR3 DNA: TGTGCCAGCAGCCAAGATCGAAGCGGGGGATACAATGAGCAGTTCTTC. It encodes CASSQDRSGGYNEQFF.

The gene calls are TRBV6-2 or TRBV6-3 and TRBJ2-1, with 7 bases fitting TRBD2. CDR3 length equals 13 residues. V gave up 5 bases and J gave up 9 bases; unmatched junction bases: 7. CDR1 is MNHEY, CDR2 SVGEGT, per germline. CDR3 nucleotides: TGTGCCAGCAGTATAGGACTAGGGGCTGAGCAGTTCTTC. Translated, it gives CASSIGLGAEQFF.

This chain joins TRBV9 and TRBJ2-1; 10 nucleotides match TRBD2. The CDR3 consists of 15 residues. J was trimmed by 4 bases and V by 3 bases; bases with no gene match: 4. Germline values: CDR1 SGDLS, CDR2 YYNGEE. CDR3 DNA: TGTGCCAGCAGCGCTTTGACTAGCGGGTACAATGAGCAGTTCTTC. Encoded protein: CASSALTSGYNEQFF.

This chain joins TRBV20-1 and TRBJ2-7; D is perhaps TRBD1 (6 bases). This CDR3 is 13 amino acids long. Trimming took off 3 bases at V and 2 bases at J, with 11 bases between the two ends. Germline CDR1 reads DFQATT; CDR2 reads SNEGSKA (reference sequence). CDR3 nucleotides: TGCAGTGCTAGTACGCAGGGGACCTACGAGCAGTACGTC. The encoded protein is CSASTQGTYEQYV.

This chain uses TRBV5-4 with TRBJ2-5, with 8 bases identical to TRBD2. The V gene's germline CDR1 is SGHNT and CDR2 YYREEE (reference sequence). The J segment lost 0 bases and the V segment lost 2 bases, leaving 6 bases of the junction unmatched. The CDR3 covers 16 residues. The CDR3 region has the DNA TGTGCCAGCAGCTTTGGTAGCGGGGCGTACCAAGAGACCCAGTACTTC. Protein sequence: CASSFGSGAYQETQYF.

The chain uses TRBV19 and TRBJ2-3; D is ambiguous. The germline gives CDR1 LNHDA, CDR2 SQIVND (reference sequence). Trimming pared 8 bases from V and 1 base from J, leaving 10 bases between. This CDR3 is 13 amino acids long. The CDR3 DNA reads as TGTGCCAGTGGAGCGACGCGCACAGATACGCAGTATTTT. Amino acids: CASGATRTDTQYF.

The gene calls are TRBV11-2 and TRBJ2-7; 12 bases are a match to TRBD2. This CDR3 contains 15 residues. V shed 5 bases and J 1 base; nucleotides not matched to a gene: 3. Germline loops: CDR1 SGHAT, CDR2 FQNNGV. CDR3 amino acids: CASSRGTSGSYEQYF. The CDR3 DNA follows: TGTGCCAGCAGCCGAGGGACTAGCGGGTCCTACGAGCAGTACTTC.

As DNA, the CDR3 is TGTGCCACCAGTGAGTCAGGGGTGAGTTGGCAGTTCTTC. It yields the protein CATSESGVSWQFF. This chain links TRBV24-1 with TRBJ2-1; the D gene is possibly TRBD1 (6 bases). Germline V lookup: CDR1 KGHDR, CDR2 SFDVKD. The CDR3 sequence is 13 residues long. The germline V and J ends were trimmed by 4 bases and 12 bases, with 15 bases remaining between them.

The chain recombines TRBV10-3 with TRBJ2-7; TRBD1 matches 9 bases. Germline V CDR1 and CDR2: ENHRY, SYGVKD. V dropped 2 bases and J dropped 6; count of bases not matched to a gene: 5. The CDR3 spans 14 residues. The CDR3 DNA sequence: TGTGCCATCAGTGAGGGGACAGGGTCCGGCGAGCAGTACTTC. This gives the protein CAISEGTGSGEQYF.

This sequence joins TRBV2 and TRBJ2-6; 7 positions agree with TRBD1. The CDR3 covers 15 residues. Trimming removed 6 bases from V and 2 bases from J; junction bases left unmatched: 4. Per the germline V gene, CDR1 is SNHLY and CDR2 is FYNNEI. The CDR3 is CASSIQGTGANVLTF. The DNA of the CDR3 is TGTGCCAGCAGCATACAGGGGACTGGGGCCAACGTCCTGACTTTC. Drawing the rest from reference TRBV2 and TRBJ2-6, the complete variable domain is EPEVTQTPSHQVTQMGQEVILRCVPISNHLYFYWYRQILGQKVEFLVSFYNNEISEKSEIFDDQFSVERPDGSNFTLKIRSTKLEDSAMYFCASSIQGTGANVLTFGAGSRLTVL.

Written as DNA, the CDR3 is TGTGCCACCAGCAGACCGACAGGGGGCCAAGAGACCCAGTACTTC. As protein: CATSRPTGGQETQYF. The V call is TRBV15, the J call TRBJ2-5; 9 bases match TRBD1. This CDR3 is 15 amino acids long. The J segment lost 1 base and the V segment lost 2 bases, leaving 2 bases of the junction unmatched. CDR1 LNHNV and CDR2 YYDKDF come from the germline V gene (reference sequence).

This clone has more than one count but fewer than ten. The rearrangement uses TRBV21-1 and TRBJ1-1; TRBD1 is taken as the D call from the table, unchecked against the DNA. TRBV21-1 is a documented pseudogene. This CDR3 spans 16 amino acids. The CDR3 region has the DNA TGTGCCAGCAGCAAAAGGACACAGGGGGCAGGAACTGAAGCTTTCTTT. It is translated as CASSKRTQGAGTEAFF.